This T cell receptor (beta chain) comes out of a study of shared clonotypes between healthy human individuals. This clone was detected once. Data came from immunoSEQ multiplex PCR; TCRdb stores just in-frame clones and leaves some out. The table lists roughly 2 million clones, around 95% of them singletons, with 0.1% to 0.15% in the top ten. The origin of this receptor is a man aged 18 to 30 in good health. The sample taken for sequencing was naive CD4+ T cells sorted from blood. As to subset: CD45RA+ positively selected.

The CDR3 coding sequence is TGTGCCACCGAGAAGGGAACACAATACCATGGCTACACCTTC. This sequence encodes CATEKGTQYHGYTF. The rearrangement joins TRBV11-2 to TRBJ1-2; unclear D gene. V lost 10 bases, J lost 6 bases, and 21 bases lay in between. This CDR3 is 14 amino acids long. The germline V gene encodes CDR1 SGHAT and CDR2 FQNNGV.